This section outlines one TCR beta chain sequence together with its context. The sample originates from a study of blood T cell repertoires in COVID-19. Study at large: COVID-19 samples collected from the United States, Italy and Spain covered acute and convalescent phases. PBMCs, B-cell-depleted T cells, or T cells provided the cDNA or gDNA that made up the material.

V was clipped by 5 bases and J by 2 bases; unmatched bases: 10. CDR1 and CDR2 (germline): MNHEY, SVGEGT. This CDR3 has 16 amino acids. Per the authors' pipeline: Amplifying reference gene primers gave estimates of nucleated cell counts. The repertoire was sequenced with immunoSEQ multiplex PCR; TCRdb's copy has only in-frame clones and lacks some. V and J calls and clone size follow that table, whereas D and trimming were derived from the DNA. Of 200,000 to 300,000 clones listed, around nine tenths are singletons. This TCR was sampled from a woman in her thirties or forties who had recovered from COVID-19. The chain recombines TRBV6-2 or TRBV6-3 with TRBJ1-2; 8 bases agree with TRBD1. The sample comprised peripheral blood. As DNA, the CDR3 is TGTGCCAGCAGTAAGACCAGACAGGGGCCCAACTATGGCTACACCTTC. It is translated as CASSKTRQGPNYGYTF.